This T cell receptor (beta chain) was observed in a study of cytomegalovirus exposure and HLA in healthy donors. Findings and limits, study-wide: The study listed approximately 160 cytomegalovirus-associated TCR beta chains. In vitro testing confirmed a few CMV-associated chains as specific for CMV antigens.

TCRdb keeps only in-frame clones here, not all; method: immunoSEQ multiplex PCR. Of a few hundred thousand clones in the sample, nearly 90% are singletons; the top ten hold roughly 0.38%. Separation from the approximately 690-subject first cohort characterized the approximately 120-subject validation cohort, to which the donors belonged. Remarks on this clone: Antigen: not known.

V lost 5 bases, J lost 3 bases, and 8 bases lay in between. Germline CDR1 is LNHDA and CDR2 is SQIVND (reference sequence). This CDR3 is 13 amino acids long. The sample consisted of PBMCs. The chain employs TRBV19 and TRBJ2-1; D ambiguous. This sequence was found in a woman between 18 and 29 years old in good health and CMV-seronegative. The CDR3 DNA follows: TGTGCCAGTAGTCTAAAGCACTACAATGAGCAGTTCTTC. Encoded protein: CASSLKHYNEQFF.